This T cell receptor (beta chain) derives from a study of blood T cell repertoires in COVID-19. Study-level background: The samples span acute and convalescent COVID-19 from the United States, Italy and Spain. The cDNA or gDNA used as material had been derived from T cells, B-cell-depleted T cells, or PBMCs.

In the study's own analysis: For nucleated cells, counts were estimated from reference gene primer amplification. Clones were read by immunoSEQ multiplex PCR, and TCRdb kept only the in-frame ones, dropping some. The D gene and trimming were derived from the DNA, and the V and J assignments and clone size from that table. This table has some 200,000 clones, 88% appearing once. Germline V lookup: CDR1 SQVTM, CDR2 ANQGSEA. The ends were cut back, 7 bases at V and 0 bases at J, with 10 bases in the middle. The CDR3 sequence is 13 residues long. This chain uses TRBV29-1 with TRBJ1-3, with no clear D. This receptor was taken from a man between 40 and 49 years old with active or convalescent COVID-19. Sample: peripheral blood. DNA for the CDR3: TGCAGCGCCAAGCTTGGCTCTGGAAACACCATATATTTT. Translating gives CSAKLGSGNTIYF.